The clone carrying this T cell receptor beta chain was counted between two and nine times. Its antigen remains unknown. This sample was included in a study of response to subunit inactivated influenza vaccine. Whole-study results and caveats: Authors suggested seasonal influenza vaccinations each recruit few new T cells.

TCRdb called the RT-PCR reads again in MiXCR, with one record for every CDR3 protein. Of over 650,000 distinct CDR3 sequences listed, around a sixth are singletons. This CDR3 comprises 17 residues. Trimming took 0 bases from V and 0 from J; bases not matched to a gene: 8. Sequencing was performed on PBMCs from blood, taken around 5 days after vaccination. V usage is TRBV12-3 or TRBV12-4 and J usage is TRBJ2-7, with 7 bases that match TRBD1. The TCR sequence derives from a man aged 50 or older who received an inactivated influenza vaccine. This CDR3 is CASSLARDSRSSYEQYF. The DNA for the CDR3 is TGTGCCAGCAGTTTAGCCCGGGACAGCAGAAGCTCCTACGAGCAGTACTTC.